Presented here are 3 T cell receptor beta chains from one specimen sequenced in a study of neurological immune-mediated disorders. TCRdb used MiXCR to reprocess the 5' RACE reads, holding one entry per CDR3 protein. The sample carries fewer than 65,000 distinct CDR3 sequences, roughly 4.3% recorded once. The source material was PBMCs. The receptor set was obtained from a man over 45 with multiple sclerosis.

This clonotype appeared many times. The chain is built from TRBV10-3 and TRBJ2-5; D may be TRBD1 (5 bases). V lost 9 bases to trimming and J lost 2 bases, with 10 bases between them. Germline CDR1 and CDR2: ENHRY and SYGVKD. This CDR3 has 12 residues. The CDR3 coding sequence is TGTGCCATACAGGACGGTCAAGAGACCCAGTACTTC. Translating it yields CAIQDGQETQYF.

This clonotype was recorded at least ten times. The chain links TRBV2 to TRBJ1-4; D may be TRBD1 (5 bases). Germline V gene data show CDR1 as SNHLY and CDR2 as FYNNEI. The V end was cut by 5 bases, the J end by 7 bases, with 14 bases between. This CDR3 region has 14 residues. CDR3 DNA sequence: TGTGCCAGCAGTTACAGGCGGCGGGGTGAAAAACTGTTTTTT. It translates to CASSYRRRGEKLFF.

This clonotype appeared many times. The chain couples TRBV30 to TRBJ2-7; 11 bases line up with TRBD2. Germline loops: CDR1 GTSNPN, CDR2 SVGIG (reference sequence). V lost 5 bases, J lost 0 bases, and 15 bases stayed unmatched. The CDR3 consists of 18 residues. The CDR3 reads CAWEGGTSGARSSYEQYF. The DNA of the CDR3 is TGTGCCTGGGAGGGGGGGACTAGCGGCGCAAGGAGCTCCTACGAGCAGTACTTC.